These 5 T cell receptor beta chains originate from one sample sequenced in a study of beta chain features in type 1 diabetes. Expressed TCRB transcripts got sequenced, as all isolated RNA was reverse transcribed. Method: immunoSEQ multiplex PCR; TCRdb's copy keeps in-frame clones and lacks some. The sample contains fewer than 150,000 clones, 6.9% of which appear only once. The sequencing input was central memory CD4+ T cells from blood. The receptors were gathered from a woman aged 25 to 39 in good health.

The chain couples TRBV6-6 to TRBJ2-7; D is possibly TRBD1 (6 bases). V dropped 5 bases and J dropped 1 base, with 9 bases sitting between them. Germline V lookup: CDR1 MNHNY, CDR2 SVGAGI (reference sequence). The CDR3 runs to 13 residues. The chain's CDR3 is CASSGGQSYEQYF. In DNA, the CDR3 is TGTGCCAGCAGTGGAGGACAGTCCTACGAGCAGTACTTC.

This clone was counted a few times. This rearrangement joins TRBV2 to TRBJ1-2; D is unresolved. Per germline, CDR1 SNHLY and CDR2 FYNNEI. This CDR3 comprises 15 residues. Trimming left V 3 bases short and J 2 bases short, with 13 bases between. CDR3 DNA: TGTGCCAGCAGTGATCAGGCAGGCCAAAACTATGGCTACACCTTC. It codes for CASSDQAGQNYGYTF.

This clone was recorded a few times. The chain has TRBV7-6 and TRBJ2-5, with 7 nucleotides matching TRBD2. The V segment lost 7 bases and the J segment 2 bases; nucleotides outside the gene matches: 16. Germline V lookup: CDR1 SGHVS, CDR2 FNYEAQ. There are 17 residues in the CDR3. The CDR3, as DNA: TGTGCCAGCAAACTCCTTTCGGCGGGAGATAATCAAGAGACCCAGTACTTC. The encoded protein is CASKLLSAGDNQETQYF.

This clone appeared many times. This rearrangement joins TRBV18 to TRBJ2-1; 8 nucleotides agree with TRBD1. After removal of 3 bases from V and 2 bases from J, the junction contained 21 bases not matched to a gene. The germline gives CDR1 KGHSH, CDR2 LQKENI. CDR3 length: 21 residues. The CDR3 DNA reads TGTGCCAGCTCACCGGGGGGCTCGGACAGGGCTAGAACCCGGACCTACAATGAGCAGTTCTTC. Residues: CASSPGGSDRARTRTYNEQFF. Complete variable domain (other parts from reference TRBV18 and TRBJ2-1): NAGVMQNPRHLVRRRGQEARLRCSPMKGHSHVYWYRQLPEEGLKFMVYLQKENIIDESGMPKERFSAEFPKEGPSILRIQQVVRGDSAAYFCASSPGGSDRARTRTYNEQFFGPGTRLTVL.

This clone has just one count. The chain carries TRBV2 and TRBJ2-7; D is ambiguous. The CDR3 has 12 residues. V gave up 8 bases and J gave up 2 bases, with 10 bases separating them. Germline values: CDR1 SNHLY, CDR2 FYNNEI. For the CDR3, the DNA is TGTGCCAGCTCCCGTGGGCCCTACGAGCAGTACTTC. It codes for CASSRGPYEQYF. Based on the CDR3 plus reference TRBV2 and TRBJ2-7, the full variable domain is EPEVTQTPSHQVTQMGQEVILRCVPISNHLYFYWYRQILGQKVEFLVSFYNNEISEKSEIFDDQFSVERPDGSNFTLKIRSTKLEDSAMYFCASSRGPYEQYFGPGTRLTVT.